The 28 T cell receptor beta chains given below trace back to one sample, sequenced in a study of post-analysis software for immune sequencing data. Study findings and constraints: Comparison of patients with controls showed five TRBV segments more frequent in patients, TRBV5-6, TRBV5-1 and TRBV20-1 among them.

Unique molecular identifiers tagged the TCR beta cDNA libraries. TCRdb fed the PCR reads into MiXCR, producing one record per CDR3 protein. The sample carries some 890,000 distinct CDR3 sequences, about 50% recorded once. For these TCRs, the target antigens are not known. What was sequenced was blood. The receptors were sampled from a girl aged 10 to 17 with multiple sclerosis.

The chain recombines TRBV9 with TRBJ2-2, with a tentative D call TRBD1 (5 bases). Trimming cost V 4 bases and J 0 bases, with 10 bases left between them. CDR3 length: 15 amino acids. CDR1 SGDLS and CDR2 YYNGEE come from the germline V gene. The CDR3 coding sequence is TGTGCCAGCAGCTCGCGACAGCCGAACACCGGGGAGCTGTTTTTT. Amino acids: CASSSRQPNTGELFF.

The V and J genes are TRBV5-1 and TRBJ1-2; D is unresolved. Germline V CDR1 and CDR2: SGHRS, YFSETQ. The CDR3 is made up of 14 amino acids. The V gene lost 0 bases and the J gene lost 1 base, with 7 bases spanning the gap. CDR3 sequence (DNA): TGCGCCAGCAGCTTGGAACACAGTAACTATGGCTACACCTTC. Residues: CASSLEHSNYGYTF.

The chain links TRBV20-1 to TRBJ2-7; 9 positions match TRBD2. The V gene's germline CDR1 is DFQATT and CDR2 SNEGSKA (reference sequence). The CDR3 consists of 13 residues. V lost 6 bases to trimming and J lost 6 bases; unmatched junction nucleotides: 9. The CDR3 DNA reads TGCAGTGCCCCTGGCGGGGGGGCCTCCGAGCAGTACTTC. This sequence encodes CSAPGGGASEQYF.

This clonotype was observed once. The V and J genes are TRBV29-1 and TRBJ1-4; D not resolved. The germline V gene encodes CDR1 SQVTM and CDR2 ANQGSEA. The CDR3 sequence is 13 residues long. Here the CDR3 DNA reads TGCAGTTCTAGGCAGGCTGATAATGAAAAACTGTTTTTT. This sequence encodes CSSRQADNEKLFF.

The V gene is TRBV20-1, the J gene TRBJ1-1; the D is unclear. This CDR3 has 15 residues. Trimming took 1 base from V and 1 from J, leaving 13 bases between them. Germline V CDR1 and CDR2: DFQATT, SNEGSKA (reference sequence). The CDR3 DNA is TGCAGTGCTAGAGCATTCGCGGGTGGGAACACTGAAGCTTTCTTT. Protein product: CSARAFAGGNTEAFF.

The rearrangement links TRBV25-1 to TRBJ1-2; D is unclear. Trimming removed 0 bases at V and 8 bases at J, with 10 bases between. The germline CDR1 and CDR2 sequences are MGHDK and SYGVNS. CDR3 length: 13 amino acids. The CDR3 is CASSEYIGQGYTF. Written as DNA, the CDR3 is TGTGCCAGCAGTGAATATATTGGTCAAGGCTACACCTTC.

This chain uses TRBV5-1 with TRBJ1-5, with no clear D. The CDR3 covers 16 residues. V dropped 3 bases and J dropped 0 bases, with 13 bases sitting between them. The germline CDR1 and CDR2 sequences are SGHRS and YFSETQ. The CDR3: CASSSGPIDSNQPQHF. The DNA for the CDR3 is TGCGCCAGCAGCTCTGGACCGATAGATAGCAATCAGCCCCAGCATTTT.

This chain joins TRBV5-1 and TRBJ1-2; D is perhaps TRBD1 (6 bases). The V end lost 0 bases, the J end lost 4 bases, and 19 bases lay between the germline ends. The germline CDR1 and CDR2 sequences are SGHRS and YFSETQ. The CDR3 sequence is 17 residues long. For the CDR3, the DNA is TGCGCCAGCAGCTTGGCCCATTTTTCGGACAGAATCTATGGCTACACCTTC. Amino acids: CASSLAHFSDRIYGYTF.

This chain links TRBV6-6 with TRBJ2-4, with 9 bases fitting TRBD1. The end of the DNA fits TRBJ2-7 better, so the J call may be wrong. The V gene's germline CDR1 is MNHNY and CDR2 SVGAGI (reference sequence). The CDR3 totals 13 residues. Here the CDR3 DNA reads TGTGCCAGCCGACCGGGACAGGGCCACGAGCAGTACTTC. It codes for CASRPGQGHEQYF.

The CDR3 loop is CAISEFGQGASYEQYF. The CDR3 DNA is TGTGCCATCAGTGAGTTTGGGCAGGGGGCGTCCTACGAGCAGTACTTC. The V call is TRBV10-3, the J call TRBJ2-7; 8 bases are shared with TRBD1. V shed 1 base, J shed 1 base, and the junction held 6 bases outside the gene matches. Germline V gene sequence: CDR1 ENHRY, CDR2 SYGVKD. The length of the CDR3 is 16 residues.

The table lists this clonotype with a few counts. This chain connects TRBV7-3 to TRBJ2-3; TRBD2 aligns across 11 bases. The CDR3 is 16 residues long. V dropped 5 bases and J dropped 8; count of bases not matched to a gene: 12. The germline V gene has CDR1 SGHTA and CDR2 FQGTGA. The CDR3 DNA reads TGTGCCAGCAGCCCCTCCCTAGCGGGAGGTTCGGGTACGCAGTATTTT. This sequence encodes CASSPSLAGGSGTQYF.

The chain combines TRBV5-1 with TRBJ1-2; TRBD1 might be the D (6 bases). V lost 4 bases, J lost 5 bases, and 18 bases lay in between. CDR3 length: 15 amino acids. Germline V lookup: CDR1 SGHRS, CDR2 YFSETQ. The CDR3 sequence: CASSNPGWGAYGYTF. CDR3 bases: TGCGCCAGCAGCAACCCCGGTTGGGGGGCATATGGCTACACCTTC.

V usage is TRBV11-2 and J usage is TRBJ2-5, with D possibly being TRBD2 (6 bases). The V gene lost 5 bases and the J gene lost 5 bases, with 12 bases spanning the gap. CDR1 SGHAT and CDR2 FQNNGV come from the germline V gene. This CDR3 is built from 13 residues. CDR3 region: CASSRGTPETQYF. The DNA for the CDR3 is TGTGCCAGCAGCCGCGGGACTCCGGAGACCCAGTACTTC.

The J gene is TRBJ1-6, the V gene TRBV4-1; TRBD1 aligns across 9 bases. The CDR3 is made up of 17 amino acids. CDR1 and CDR2 (germline): MGHRA, YSYEKL. V lost 1 base to trimming and J lost 6 bases; unmatched junction nucleotides: 7. CDR3 region: CASSQGGQGRRNSPLHF. In nucleotides, the CDR3 is TGCGCCAGCAGCCAAGGAGGACAGGGGAGGCGTAATTCACCCCTCCACTTT.

CDR3 nucleotides: TGTGCCAGCAGTTACACCGTTCGGGGCAAAAACATTCAGTACTTC. The encoded protein is CASSYTVRGKNIQYF. The chain joins TRBV6-5 to TRBJ2-4; D is possibly TRBD2 (5 bases). Germline V gene data show CDR1 as MNHEY and CDR2 as SVGAGI. Trimming removed 2 bases at V and 3 bases at J, with 11 bases between. This CDR3 contains 15 residues.

The rearrangement joins TRBV5-1 to TRBJ2-5, with 10 bases that match TRBD1. In germline, CDR1 is SGHRS, CDR2 YFSETQ. The V gene end was trimmed by 4 bases and the J gene end by 5 bases; junction bases not matched to a gene: 11. CDR3 length equals 16 residues. The CDR3 nucleotides are TGCGCCAGCAGCCCTACCGGGACAGGGGTACCGGAGACCCAGTACTTC. It translates to CASSPTGTGVPETQYF.

The V and J genes are TRBV7-9 and TRBJ2-7, with D unclear. Germline V CDR1 and CDR2: SEHNR, FQNEAQ (reference sequence). Trimming removed 4 bases at V and 2 bases at J, with 15 bases between. This CDR3 region has 15 residues. This chain's CDR3 is CASSSSGPSPYEQYF. The CDR3 nucleotides are TGTGCCAGCAGCTCCTCGGGCCCTTCCCCCTACGAGCAGTACTTC. The full variable domain, rest sourced from reference TRBV7-9 and TRBJ2-7, is DTGVSQNPRHKITKRGQNVTFRCDPISEHNRLYWYRQTLGQGPEFLTYFQNEAQLEKSRLLSDRFSAERPKGSFSTLEIQRTEQGDSAMYLCASSSSGPSPYEQYFGPGTRLTVT.

This clonotype was detected a few times. The rearrangement joins TRBV29-1 to TRBJ1-2; 7 nucleotides match TRBD1. After removal of 3 bases from V and 4 bases from J, the junction contained 2 bases not matched to a gene. The CDR3 sequence is 12 residues long. The germline V gene has CDR1 SQVTM and CDR2 ANQGSEA. The CDR3 DNA sequence: TGCAGCGTTGAGGACAGGAGCTATGGCTACACCTTC. This sequence encodes CSVEDRSYGYTF.

The V call is TRBV20-1, the J call TRBJ2-5, with D uncertain. Germline CDR1 is DFQATT and CDR2 is SNEGSKA (reference sequence). Trimming cost V 0 bases and J 11 bases, with 13 bases left between them. CDR3 length: 12 residues. This CDR3 reads CSAREAPSEQYF. CDR3 nucleotide sequence: TGCAGTGCTAGAGAAGCTCCGTCGGAGCAGTACTTC.

The chain has TRBV6-5 and TRBJ2-3; TRBD1 aligns across 7 bases. The CDR3 is made up of 16 amino acids. Germline CDR1 and CDR2: MNHEY and SVGAGI. V dropped 0 bases and J dropped 3; count of bases not matched to a gene: 6. CDR3 nucleotide sequence: TGTGCCAGCAGTTACTCATGGACAGGAGCAACAGATACGCAGTATTTT. It is translated as CASSYSWTGATDTQYF.

J is TRBJ2-1 and V is TRBV20-1, with unresolved D. Germline V gives CDR1 DFQATT, CDR2 SNEGSKA (reference sequence). The CDR3 is 16 residues long. V was pared by 6 bases and J by 4 bases, with 22 bases between. The CDR3 DNA sequence: TGCAGTGCCATGAAAACGAGTGGCGAACAGTACAATGAGCAGTTCTTC. Its translation: CSAMKTSGEQYNEQFF.

V usage is TRBV10-2 and J usage is TRBJ2-4; 7 positions match TRBD1. This CDR3 is built from 18 residues. Germline lookup yields CDR1 WSHSY and CDR2 SAAADI. J gave up 0 bases and V 3 bases, and 11 bases lay outside the gene matches. CDR3 residues: CASSEQTGTALAKNIQYF. CDR3 nucleotides: TGCGCCAGCAGTGAACAGACTGGGACAGCCCTAGCCAAAAACATTCAGTACTTC.

This clonotype was seen only once. The chain has TRBV3-1 and TRBJ2-3; D is tentatively TRBD1 or TRBD2 (5 bases each). This CDR3 region has 16 residues. Trimming left V 1 base short and J 4 bases short, with 15 bases between. Germline CDR1 LGHDT, CDR2 YNNKEL (reference sequence). The CDR3 reads CASSQVDRRGADTQYF. Here the CDR3 DNA reads TGTGCCAGCAGCCAAGTAGACCGGAGAGGGGCAGATACGCAGTATTTT.

The J gene is TRBJ2-3, the V gene TRBV7-9, with 10 bases that match TRBD2. Germline V gives CDR1 SEHNR, CDR2 FQNEAQ (reference sequence). The CDR3 has 16 amino acids. The J segment lost 2 bases and the V segment lost 2 bases, leaving 4 bases of the junction unmatched. CDR3 coding DNA: TGTGCCAGCAGCTTACAAGCGGGGGGGCCCACAGATACGCAGTATTTT. It encodes CASSLQAGGPTDTQYF.

The V call is TRBV20-1, the J call TRBJ2-7; D not resolved. There are 13 residues in the CDR3. The V end lost 2 bases, the J end lost 2 bases, and 10 bases lay between the germline ends. CDR1 is DFQATT, CDR2 SNEGSKA, per germline (reference sequence). This CDR3 reads CSARRGSAYEQYF. The CDR3 DNA is TGCAGTGCTAGACGTGGTTCGGCCTACGAGCAGTACTTC.

The rearrangement links TRBV5-1 to TRBJ2-7; D might be TRBD1 (5 bases). Trimming shortened V by 0 bases and J by 2 bases, and 9 bases separated the two germline ends. The CDR3 has 14 amino acids. Germline V gene data show CDR1 as SGHRS and CDR2 as YFSETQ. The CDR3 sequence: CASSLARETYEQYF. CDR3 bases: TGCGCCAGCAGCTTGGCCAGGGAAACCTACGAGCAGTACTTC.

V and J are TRBV5-1 and TRBJ1-1; 9 nucleotides match TRBD1. Germline V gives CDR1 SGHRS, CDR2 YFSETQ. This CDR3 region has 16 residues. V gave up 1 base and J gave up 4 bases; unmatched junction bases: 8. This chain's CDR3 is CASSLPGQGGGTEAFF. CDR3 DNA: TGCGCCAGCAGCTTGCCGGGACAGGGAGGCGGCACTGAAGCTTTCTTT. Supplemented by reference TRBV5-1 and TRBJ1-1, the full variable domain reads KAGVTQTPRYLIKTRGQQVTLSCSPISGHRSVSWYQQTPGQGLQFLFEYFSETQRNKGNFPGRFSGRQFSNSRSEMNVSTLELGDSALYLCASSLPGQGGGTEAFFGQGTRLTVV.

This clonotype has only one observation. V and J are TRBV7-9 and TRBJ2-1, with 10 bases lining up with TRBD2. Trimming cost V 6 bases and J 5 bases; bases outside gene matches: 4. The CDR3 is 14 residues long. In germline, CDR1 is SEHNR, CDR2 FQNEAQ (reference sequence). The CDR3 DNA follows: TGTGCCAGCAGGCTAGCGGGGGTTAACAATGAGCAGTTCTTC. It encodes CASRLAGVNNEQFF.